The 29 T cell receptor beta chains given below trace back to one sample, sequenced in a study of OX40 agonist ivuxolimab in advanced cancers. The method was immunoSEQ multiplex PCR; TCRdb's version includes in-frame clones alone and lacks a portion of them. The sample has about 80,000 clones; roughly 91% are singletons. The input for sequencing was CD4+ or CD8+ T cells sorted from blood, taken in a trial of the OX40 agonist ivuxolimab. Every receptor here comes from an adult with an advanced solid tumor such as melanoma, head and neck, liver or kidney cancer.

The chain uses TRBV19 and TRBJ1-3, with D maybe TRBD1 (5 bases). The V end lost 5 bases, the J end lost 0 bases, and 14 bases lay between the germline ends. The CDR3 contains 16 residues. The germline gives CDR1 LNHDA, CDR2 SQIVND (reference sequence). The CDR3 nucleotides are TGTGCCAGTAGTTTCGGGACGGGTGACTCTGGAAACACCATATATTTT. Amino acid sequence: CASSFGTGDSGNTIYF.

The chain joins TRBV2 to TRBJ2-7; tentatively, D is TRBD2 (5 bases). V lost 5 bases and J lost 2, with 10 bases in between. Germline assignment: CDR1 SNHLY and CDR2 FYNNEI. This CDR3 has 13 amino acids. CDR3 DNA: TGTGCCAGCAGTAGAATCGGGACCTACGAGCAGTACTTC. Translated: CASSRIGTYEQYF.

The chain employs TRBV6-6 and TRBJ1-4; the match to TRBD1 covers 7 bases. This CDR3 comprises 14 residues. Germline loops: CDR1 MNHNY, CDR2 SVGAGI (reference sequence). Trimming took 6 bases from V and 2 from J; bases not matched to a gene: 3. CDR3 sequence: CASSSTGTNEKLFF. Written as DNA, the CDR3 is TGTGCCAGCAGCTCGACAGGGACTAATGAAAAACTGTTTTTT.

The V and J genes are TRBV21-1 and TRBJ2-6; the D call of TRBD1 is as the table states it, not checked on the DNA. TRBV21-1 represents a pseudogene. The CDR3 sequence is 16 residues long. The CDR3 nucleotides read TGTGCCATTAGGGGGTCCCTTATCTCTGGGGCCAACGTCCTGACTTTC. It translates to CAIRGSLISGANVLTF.

This chain links TRBV7-9 with TRBJ2-2; tentative D call: TRBD1 (6 bases). Trimming pared 5 bases from V and 0 bases from J, leaving 7 bases between. This CDR3 has 14 amino acids. Germline values: CDR1 SEHNR, CDR2 FQNEAQ (reference sequence). The CDR3 spells CASSRTANTGELFF. The CDR3 DNA sequence: TGTGCCAGCAGCCGGACAGCGAACACCGGGGAGCTGTTTTTT. The full variable domain, rest sourced from reference TRBV7-9 and TRBJ2-2, is DTGVSQNPRHKITKRGQNVTFRCDPISEHNRLYWYRQTLGQGPEFLTYFQNEAQLEKSRLLSDRFSAERPKGSFSTLEIQRTEQGDSAMYLCASSRTANTGELFFGEGSRLTVL.

The chain employs TRBV5-1 and TRBJ2-1; 8 bases match TRBD1. Trimming cost V 5 bases and J 4 bases; bases outside gene matches: 2. The CDR3 covers 13 residues. The V gene's germline CDR1 is SGHRS and CDR2 YFSETQ. In DNA form, the CDR3 reads TGCGCCAGCAGACAGGGGGGTTACAATGAGCAGTTCTTC. The encoded protein is CASRQGGYNEQFF.

The chain combines TRBV19 with TRBJ1-3; D is unclear. V was clipped by 5 bases and J by 0 bases, with 8 bases between them. Per germline, CDR1 LNHDA and CDR2 SQIVND (reference sequence). This CDR3 region has 14 residues. CDR3 in DNA: TGTGCCAGTAGTCTAAAGTTCTCTGGAAACACCATATATTTT. Protein product: CASSLKFSGNTIYF.

This clone occurred once. The chain is built from TRBV7-7 and TRBJ2-7; weak D call: TRBD1 (5 bases). The CDR3 sequence is 16 residues long. Trimming took off 1 base at V and 7 bases at J, with 20 bases between the two ends. Germline V CDR1 and CDR2: SSHAT, FNYEAQ (reference sequence). The CDR3 loop reads CASSLEAGSALGEQYF. CDR3 DNA: TGTGCCAGCAGCTTAGAGGCAGGGTCGGCCCTGGGAGAGCAGTACTTC.

Only one count was recorded for this clone. The chain joins TRBV7-2 to TRBJ1-2, with TRBD1 as a possible D gene (5 bases). V was pared by 4 bases and J by 9 bases, with 15 bases between. CDR1 and CDR2 (germline): SGHTA, FQGNSA. This CDR3 is built from 13 residues. CDR3 in amino acids: CASSSNWGERYTF. The CDR3 DNA is TGTGCCAGCAGCTCCAATTGGGGGGAACGCTACACCTTC.

V gene TRBV28 combines with J gene TRBJ1-5; weak D call: TRBD1 (6 bases). V was trimmed by 1 base and J by 7 bases, leaving 17 bases between them. This CDR3 is 16 amino acids long. In germline, CDR1 is MDHEN, CDR2 SYDVKM. CDR3 sequence reads: CASSLYERGRAQPQHF. Written as DNA, the CDR3 is TGTGCCAGCAGTTTATATGAGAGGGGGAGGGCCCAGCCCCAGCATTTT.

In DNA, the CDR3 is TGTGCCAGCAGTCCTAGACTAGCGGGGGGTATTTACAATGAGCAGTTCTTC. This sequence encodes CASSPRLAGGIYNEQFF. The chain uses TRBV27 and TRBJ2-1; TRBD2 aligns across 13 bases. The CDR3 sequence is 17 residues long. With 5 bases clipped from V and 4 bases from J, the junction kept 8 bases outside the gene matches. Germline assignment: CDR1 MNHEY and CDR2 SMNVEV (reference sequence).

CDR3 nucleotides: TGCGCCAGCAGCTTGCGGGGGGCGGGCACAGATACGCAGTATTTT. It encodes CASSLRGAGTDTQYF. This chain connects TRBV5-1 to TRBJ2-3; the D gene is possibly TRBD2 (7 bases). Germline V gives CDR1 SGHRS, CDR2 YFSETQ. Trimming removed 1 base at V and 1 base at J, with 10 bases between. This CDR3 has 15 residues.

This sequence joins TRBV6-5 and TRBJ1-1; 8 bases line up with TRBD1. Trimming removed 8 bases from V and 9 bases from J; junction bases left unmatched: 8. Germline CDR1 and CDR2: MNHEY and SVGAGI. This CDR3 is built from 12 residues. This chain's CDR3 is CASSRQGQKAFF. In nucleotides, the CDR3 is TGTGCCAGCTCGAGACAGGGGCAGAAAGCTTTCTTT.

The J gene is TRBJ2-2, the V gene TRBV2; TRBD1 is a possible D gene (6 bases). CDR3 size: 16 residues. The germline V and J ends were trimmed by 6 bases and 0 bases, with 14 bases remaining between them. CDR1 and CDR2 from the germline V gene are SNHLY and FYNNEI. CDR3 protein: CASRWTVPTNTGELFF. DNA of the CDR3: TGTGCCAGCAGATGGACAGTGCCTACGAACACCGGGGAGCTGTTTTTT.

The CDR3 region has the DNA TGTGCCAGTAGTATCTTAAGGGGACGCACAGATACGCAGTATTTT. Its translation is CASSILRGRTDTQYF. The chain carries TRBV19 and TRBJ2-3; D possibly uses TRBD1 or TRBD2 (5 bases each). The CDR3 contains 15 residues. Trimming shortened V by 3 bases and J by 1 base, and 11 bases separated the two germline ends. Germline assignment: CDR1 LNHDA and CDR2 SQIVND (reference sequence).

The chain has TRBV5-1 and TRBJ2-7; D is perhaps TRBD2 (6 bases). Trimming stripped 6 bases from V and 3 bases from J, with 13 bases between. CDR1 SGHRS and CDR2 YFSETQ come from the germline V gene. This CDR3 is built from 13 residues. The CDR3 coding sequence is TGCGCCAGCAATCTGGAGGGCCGCTACGAGCAGTACTTC. Translated: CASNLEGRYEQYF.

The chain couples TRBV19 to TRBJ1-1; no firm D call. Trimming left V 7 bases short and J 4 bases short, with 16 bases between. Germline CDR1 and CDR2: LNHDA and SQIVND (reference sequence). The CDR3 has 14 residues. As DNA, the CDR3 is TGTGCCAGTAACCGGGCCACCAATCCCACTGAAGCTTTCTTT. Its translation: CASNRATNPTEAFF.

The chain employs TRBV27 and TRBJ1-3; D perhaps matches TRBD1 (6 bases). Per germline, CDR1 MNHEY and CDR2 SMNVEV (reference sequence). The CDR3 runs 17 residues. V was trimmed by 7 bases and J by 3 bases, leaving 22 bases between them. CDR3 amino acids: CASNWALGGRDGNTIYF. The DNA for the CDR3 is TGTGCCAGCAATTGGGCCCTAGGGGGGAGGGATGGAAACACCATATATTTT.

This chain uses TRBV28 with TRBJ1-2; D is uncertain. V was clipped by 3 bases and J by 7 bases, with 12 bases between them. This CDR3 is built from 13 residues. Germline CDR1 MDHEN, CDR2 SYDVKM. CDR3 sequence (DNA): TGTGCCAGCAGTTTCGTCAGTAGCGGTGGCTACACCTTC. It translates to CASSFVSSGGYTF.

V is TRBV21-1 and J is TRBJ1-3. TRBV21-1 is an annotated pseudogene. The CDR3 has 12 residues. DNA for the CDR3: TGTGCCACTAGGTTCTCTGGAAACACCATATATTTT. Translation gives CATRFSGNTIYF.

The chain combines TRBV10-1 with TRBJ2-5; 8 bases match TRBD2. The CDR3 runs to 13 residues. J gave up 4 bases and V 5 bases, and 3 bases lay outside the gene matches. Looked up from germline, CDR1 is WNHNN and CDR2 is SYGVQD (reference sequence). The CDR3 loop is CASSSGRGETQYF. Written as DNA, the CDR3 is TGCGCCAGCAGTAGCGGGAGAGGAGAGACCCAGTACTTC.

The chain carries TRBV11-2 and TRBJ1-2; D remains ambiguous. Germline values: CDR1 SGHAT, CDR2 FQNNGV. The CDR3 loop spans 13 amino acids. Trimming took off 4 bases at V and 7 bases at J, with 13 bases between the two ends. The CDR3 reads CASSSPRSGGYTF. The CDR3 nucleotides are TGTGCCAGCAGCTCCCCTCGGAGTGGTGGCTACACCTTC.

CDR3 sequence (DNA): TGTGCCAGCAGTCTCCTCAGGACAGGGGTTAACTATGGCTACACCTTC. Its translation is CASSLLRTGVNYGYTF. V is TRBV27 and J is TRBJ1-2, with TRBD1 identical over 9 bases. The CDR3 contains 16 residues. V lost 5 bases and J lost 1; bases outside the gene matches: 8. Looked up from germline, CDR1 is MNHEY and CDR2 is SMNVEV (reference sequence).

The rearrangement joins TRBV5-1 to TRBJ1-1, with 8 bases lining up with TRBD1. Germline-derived CDR1 and CDR2 are SGHRS and YFSETQ. This CDR3 contains 14 residues. Germline trimming cut 8 bases from V and 3 bases from J; bases unmatched to any gene: 9. Written as DNA, the CDR3 is TGCGCCAGTAGGACAGGGAGAGGGTACACTGAAGCTTTCTTT. Translating it yields CASRTGRGYTEAFF. Complete variable domain (other parts from reference TRBV5-1 and TRBJ1-1): KAGVTQTPRYLIKTRGQQVTLSCSPISGHRSVSWYQQTPGQGLQFLFEYFSETQRNKGNFPGRFSGRQFSNSRSEMNVSTLELGDSALYLCASRTGRGYTEAFFGQGTRLTVV.

This sequence joins TRBV5-1 and TRBJ2-7, with D possibly being TRBD1 (6 bases). V lost 4 bases to trimming and J lost 3 bases, with 11 bases between them. Germline CDR1 is SGHRS and CDR2 is YFSETQ. This CDR3 has 13 amino acids. The CDR3 protein is CASSPGQLYEQYF. The DNA of the CDR3 is TGCGCCAGCAGCCCAGGACAGCTCTACGAGCAGTACTTC.

V gene TRBV7-7 combines with J gene TRBJ2-5, with a tentative D call TRBD2 (7 bases). CDR3 length: 15 residues. Germline values: CDR1 SSHAT, CDR2 FNYEAQ (reference sequence). Trimming removed 5 bases from V and 5 bases from J, with 18 bases in between. The CDR3, as DNA: TGTGCCAGCAGCCCCCGATTGGGGGGGCGGGAGACCCAGTACTTC. This codes for CASSPRLGGRETQYF.

The chain recombines TRBV6-5 with TRBJ2-7, with 8 bases matching TRBD1. Looked up from germline, CDR1 is MNHEY and CDR2 is SVGAGI. The CDR3 is made up of 15 amino acids. V trimming: 7 bases; J trimming: 2 bases; junction bases outside the gene matches: 10. The CDR3 region has the DNA TGTGCCAGCAATCCAATCGGACAGGGCGCCTACGAGCAGTACTTC. Translated: CASNPIGQGAYEQYF.

This clone turned up a few times. The V gene is TRBV5-4, the J gene TRBJ1-2, with a weak D call TRBD1 (5 bases). Trimming shortened V by 4 bases and J by 4 bases, and 5 bases separated the two germline ends. From germline, CDR1 is SGHNT and CDR2 YYREEE (reference sequence). The CDR3 has 11 amino acids. The chain's CDR3 is CASSRGYGYTF. CDR3 DNA sequence: TGTGCCAGCAGCAGGGGCTATGGCTACACCTTC.

V gene TRBV6-1 combines with J gene TRBJ2-1; 8 bases are a match to TRBD2. CDR1 MNHNS and CDR2 SASEGT come from the germline V gene. J lost 8 bases, V lost 1 base, and 7 bases had no gene match. The CDR3 sequence is 15 residues long. The CDR3 nucleotides read TGTGCCAGCAGTGAAGGGTTAGCGGGGAGGGATGAGCAGTTCTTC. Protein product: CASSEGLAGRDEQFF.